This T cell receptor beta chain was captured in a study of blood T cell repertoires in COVID-19. About the study: PBMCs, B-cell-depleted T cells, or T cells provided the cDNA or gDNA that made up the material.

The repertoire was sequenced with immunoSEQ multiplex PCR; TCRdb's copy has only in-frame clones and lacks some. The sample holds 400,000 to 450,000 clones, more than 80% seen once. The germline CDR1 and CDR2 sequences are SGHAT and FQNNGV. The CDR3 runs 19 residues. Trimming took 0 bases from V and 0 from J; bases not matched to a gene: 14. Material: peripheral blood. This sequence originates from a woman aged 25 to 39 with active or convalescent COVID-19. This chain connects TRBV11-2 to TRBJ2-7, with 7 bases that match TRBD2. CDR3 amino acids: CASSLDRWGGSRRSYEQYF. The CDR3 nucleotides read TGTGCCAGCAGCTTAGATCGCTGGGGGGGAAGTCGACGCTCCTACGAGCAGTACTTC.